A selection of T cell receptor beta chains follows, all from one sample in a study of T-cell reconstitution after alpha-beta-depleted transplantation in children. TCRdb passed the PCR reads through MiXCR, listing each CDR3 protein once. The sample lists 250,000 to 350,000 distinct CDR3 sequences; around 9.6% were seen once. The sample here was PBMCs from the stem cell graft donor, taken from the stem cell graft. The receptors shown here come from a human donor who donated a stem cell graft to a child with SCID. The CDR3 runs from the conserved cysteine through the conserved F or W. The order of the fields is clone size, J gene, D gene, V gene, CDR3 DNA, CDR3 protein. The D gene is left open where the match is weak. Some rows mark clone size as missing; the rest say once, few, many or name a class of expanded clone.

>few|TRBJ2-7|-|TRBV12-3/TRBV12-4
TGTGCCAGCAGTACGCTCCCAGGGTCCCCCTACGAGCAGTACTTC
CASSTLPGSPYEQYF
>many|TRBJ2-1|TRBD1|TRBV5-1
TGCGCCAGCAGCCCAGGGACAGGGAACCTCAATGAGCAGTTCTTC
CASSPGTGNLNEQFF
>few|TRBJ2-1|-|TRBV3-1
TGTGCCACCGACGGCAGGGGAAACAATGAGCAGTTCTTC
CATDGRGNNEQFF
>few|TRBJ2-4|-|TRBV4-1
TGCGCCAGCAGCCTTCTAGCTGAAGGCATTCAGTACTTC
CASSLLAEGIQYF
>-|TRBJ2-1|-|TRBV7-3
TGTGCCAGCAGCTTAGATGGGATTGAGCAGTTCTTC
CASSLDGIEQFF
>-|TRBJ1-6|TRBD1|TRBV6-2/TRBV6-3
TGTGCCAGCAGGCGACAGGGGGATAATTCACCCCTCCACTTT
CASRRQGDNSPLHF
>-|TRBJ2-1|-|TRBV7-9
TGTGCCAGCAGCGGACGGACAGATAAAGCCTACAATGAGCAGTTCTTC
CASSGRTDKAYNEQFF
>few|TRBJ2-6|-|TRBV7-6
TGTGCCAGCAGCTTAGTTGGCTACTCTGGGGCCAACGTCCTGACTTTC
CASSLVGYSGANVLTF
>-|TRBJ2-5|-|TRBV5-1
TGCGCCAGCAGCCAGGACGGCGGCATGCAGACCCAGTACTTC
CASSQDGGMQTQYF
>few|TRBJ2-1|TRBD2|TRBV5-1
TGCGCCAGCAACCGGGAGGGGGGCCAATACAATGAGCAGTTCTTC
CASNREGGQYNEQFF
>few|TRBJ1-1|-|TRBV7-6
TGTGCCAGCAGCCAACCCGAAGATGGACAGTTCATGAACACTGAAGCTTTCTTT
CASSQPEDGQFMNTEAFF
>many|TRBJ1-4|-|TRBV7-9
TGTGCCAGCAGCCCGGGGGTGGACGCAGGAGGTGAAAAACTGTTTTTT
CASSPGVDAGGEKLFF
>few|TRBJ2-7|-|TRBV6-6
TGTGCCAGCAGCCCGGTGGACAGACAGTACTTC
CASSPVDRQYF
>few|TRBJ2-7|-|TRBV3-1
TGTGCCAGCAGCCAAGGCCTGGTTTCCTACGAGCAGTACTTC
CASSQGLVSYEQYF
>few|TRBJ2-1|TRBD2|TRBV20-1
TGCAGTGCTAGACTAGCGGGGGGCTTCTCCTACAATGAGCAGTTCTTC
CSARLAGGFSYNEQFF
>few|TRBJ2-5|TRBD1|TRBV7-9
TGTGCCAGCAGTCCTCCGACAGGGGGCGTAGAGACCCAGTACTTC
CASSPPTGGVETQYF
>many|TRBJ1-2|-|TRBV12-3/TRBV12-4
TGTGCCAGCAGCGCGACCGGGACTTACGGCTACACCTTC
CASSATGTYGYTF
>many|TRBJ2-7|-|TRBV29-1
TGCAGCGTTTCGCACGGTTCCGGCGAGCAGTACTTC
CSVSHGSGEQYF
>-|TRBJ2-5|-|TRBV27
TGTGCCAGCACCCCTGATTATCGGGGGGAGACCCAGTACTTC
CASTPDYRGETQYF
>many|TRBJ2-7|TRBD1|TRBV4-1
TGCGCCAGCAGCCTCAGGACAGGGGGCTCCTACGAGCAGTACTTC
CASSLRTGGSYEQYF
>-|TRBJ2-2|TRBD1|TRBV5-8
TGTGCCAGCAGCTTGGCAGGGGGCTTGACCGGGGAGCTGTTTTTT
CASSLAGGLTGELFF
>few|TRBJ1-1|TRBD1|TRBV12-3/TRBV12-4
TGTGCCAGCAGTTTGGGTCAGGGGGCAAACACTGAAGCTTTCTTT
CASSLGQGANTEAFF
>few|TRBJ1-1|TRBD1|TRBV18
TGTGCCAGCTCCCGGGACAGGGAAGGTGAAGCTTTCTTT
CASSRDREGEAFF
>few|TRBJ1-5|TRBD1|TRBV9
TGTGCCAGCAGCGCAGGGGGACAGGGGTTTCAACCCCAGCATTTT
CASSAGGQGFQPQHF
>few|TRBJ2-1|TRBD1|TRBV19
TGTGCCAGTAGTATGGGACAGAACAATGAGCAGTTCTTC
CASSMGQNNEQFF
>-|TRBJ2-7|-|TRBV7-9
TGTGCCAGCAGCAGGGGGAGTTTTGGGTACGAGCAGTACTTC
CASSRGSFGYEQYF
>-|TRBJ1-5|-|TRBV6-5
TGTGCCAGCAGGGTCATAGCTTATAGCAATCAGCCCCAGCATTTT
CASRVIAYSNQPQHF
>few|TRBJ2-2|TRBD1|TRBV6-1
TGTGCCAGCAGATCTCTGGGACAGGGGGCGCCGAACACCGGGGAGCTGTTTTTT
CASRSLGQGAPNTGELFF
>few|TRBJ2-3|-|TRBV10-3
TGTGCCATCAGTGGAGCTGGGAGGGGGCTAGATACGCAGTATTTT
CAISGAGRGLDTQYF
>many|TRBJ2-2|-|TRBV5-1
TGCGCCAGCAGCGACTATCAGGGTTTCGGCACCGGGGAGCTGTTTTTT
CASSDYQGFGTGELFF